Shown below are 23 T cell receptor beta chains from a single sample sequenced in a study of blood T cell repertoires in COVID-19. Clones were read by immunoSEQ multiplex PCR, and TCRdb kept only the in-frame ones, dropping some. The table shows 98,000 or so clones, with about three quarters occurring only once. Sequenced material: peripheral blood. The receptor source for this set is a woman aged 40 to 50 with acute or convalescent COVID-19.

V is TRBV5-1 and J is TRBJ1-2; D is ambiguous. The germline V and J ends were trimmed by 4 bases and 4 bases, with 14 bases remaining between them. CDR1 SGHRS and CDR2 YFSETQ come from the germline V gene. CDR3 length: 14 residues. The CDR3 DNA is TGCGCCAGCAGCATTCCGGGAAATCCCTATGGCTACACCTTC. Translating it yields CASSIPGNPYGYTF.

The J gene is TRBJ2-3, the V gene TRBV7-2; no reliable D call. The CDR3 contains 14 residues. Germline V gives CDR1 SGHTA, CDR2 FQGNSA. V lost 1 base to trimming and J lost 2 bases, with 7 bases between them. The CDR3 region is CASSLGGFTDTQYF. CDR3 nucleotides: TGTGCCAGCAGCTTAGGAGGATTCACAGATACGCAGTATTTT.

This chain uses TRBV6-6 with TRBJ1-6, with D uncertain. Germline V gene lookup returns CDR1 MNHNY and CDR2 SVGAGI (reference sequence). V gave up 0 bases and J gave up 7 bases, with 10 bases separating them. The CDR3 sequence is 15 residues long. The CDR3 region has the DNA TGTGCCAGCAGTTACTCAGAGGGCCCCAATTCACCCCTCCACTTT. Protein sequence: CASSYSEGPNSPLHF.

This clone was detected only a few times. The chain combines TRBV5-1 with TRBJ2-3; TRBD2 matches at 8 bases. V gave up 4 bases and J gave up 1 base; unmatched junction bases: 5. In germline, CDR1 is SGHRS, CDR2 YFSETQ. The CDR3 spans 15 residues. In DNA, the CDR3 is TGCGCCAGCAGCCTTAGCGGGGACCGCACAGATACGCAGTATTTT. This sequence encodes CASSLSGDRTDTQYF.

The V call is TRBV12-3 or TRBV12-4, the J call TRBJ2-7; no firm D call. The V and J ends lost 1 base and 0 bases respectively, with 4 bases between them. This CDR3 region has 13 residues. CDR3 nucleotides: TGTGCCAGCAGTTTAGGACACTCCTACGAGCAGTACTTC. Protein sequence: CASSLGHSYEQYF.

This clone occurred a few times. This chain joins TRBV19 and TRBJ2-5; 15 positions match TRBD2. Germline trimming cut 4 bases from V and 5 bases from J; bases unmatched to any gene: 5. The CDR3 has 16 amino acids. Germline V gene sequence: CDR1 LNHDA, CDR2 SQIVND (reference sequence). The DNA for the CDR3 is TGTGCCAGTAGTACCGGACTAGCGGGGGGGCGGGAGACCCAGTACTTC. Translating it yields CASSTGLAGGRETQYF.

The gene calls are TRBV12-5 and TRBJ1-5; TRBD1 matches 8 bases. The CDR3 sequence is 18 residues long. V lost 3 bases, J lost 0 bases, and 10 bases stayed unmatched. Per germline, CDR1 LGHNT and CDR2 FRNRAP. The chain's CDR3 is CASGLGFGGQGSNQPQHF. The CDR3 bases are TGTGCTAGTGGTTTAGGATTTGGTGGACAGGGTAGCAATCAGCCCCAGCATTTT.

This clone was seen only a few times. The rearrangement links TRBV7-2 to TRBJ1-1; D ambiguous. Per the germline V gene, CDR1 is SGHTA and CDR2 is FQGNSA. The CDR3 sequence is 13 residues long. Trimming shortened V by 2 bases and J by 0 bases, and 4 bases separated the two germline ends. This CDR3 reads CASSLSVNTEAFF. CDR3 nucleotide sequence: TGTGCCAGCAGCTTATCGGTGAACACTGAAGCTTTCTTT.

The CDR3 loop is CASSTQWTDHNEQFF. The CDR3 coding sequence is TGTGCCAGCAGCACCCAATGGACAGATCACAATGAGCAGTTCTTC. The rearrangement links TRBV7-2 to TRBJ2-1; tentatively, D is TRBD1 (6 bases). V lost 5 bases and J lost 5, with 16 bases in between. The CDR3 spans 15 residues. Per the germline V gene, CDR1 is SGHTA and CDR2 is FQGNSA. Full variable domain (missing parts from reference TRBV7-2 and TRBJ2-1): GAGVSQSPSNKVTEKGKDVELRCDPISGHTALYWYRQSLGQGLEFLIYFQGNSAPDKSGLPSDRFSAERTGGSVSTLTIQRTQQEDSAVYLCASSTQWTDHNEQFFGPGTRLTVL.

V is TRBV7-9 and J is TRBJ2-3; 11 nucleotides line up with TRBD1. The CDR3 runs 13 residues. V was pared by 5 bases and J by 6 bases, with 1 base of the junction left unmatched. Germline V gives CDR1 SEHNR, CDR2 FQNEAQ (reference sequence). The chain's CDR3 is CASSRDRGDTQYF. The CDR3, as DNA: TGTGCCAGCAGCCGGGACAGGGGGGATACGCAGTATTTT.

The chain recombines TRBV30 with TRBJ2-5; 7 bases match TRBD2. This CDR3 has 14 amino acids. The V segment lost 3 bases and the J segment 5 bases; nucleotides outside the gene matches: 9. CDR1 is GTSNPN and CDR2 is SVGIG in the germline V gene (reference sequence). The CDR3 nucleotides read TGTGCCTGGAGAAGACAAGGGCGGGAGGAGACCCAGTACTTC. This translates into CAWRRQGREETQYF. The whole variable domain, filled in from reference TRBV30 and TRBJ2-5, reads SQTIHQWPATLVQPVGSPLSLECTVEGTSNPNLYWYRQAAGRGLQLLFYSVGIGQISSEVPQNLSASRPQDRQFILSSKKLLLSDSGFYLCAWRRQGREETQYFGPGTRLLVL.

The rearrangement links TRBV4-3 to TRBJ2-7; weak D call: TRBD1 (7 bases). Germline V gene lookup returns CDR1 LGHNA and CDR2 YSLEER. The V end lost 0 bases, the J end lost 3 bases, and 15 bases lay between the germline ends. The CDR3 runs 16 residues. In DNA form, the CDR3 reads TGCGCCAGCAGCCAAGAGGGAGGACAGGCTCGCTACGAGCAGTACTTC. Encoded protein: CASSQEGGQARYEQYF.

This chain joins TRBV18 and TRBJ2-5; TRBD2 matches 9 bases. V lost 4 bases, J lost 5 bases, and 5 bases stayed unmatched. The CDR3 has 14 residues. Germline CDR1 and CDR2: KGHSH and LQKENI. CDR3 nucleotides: TGTGCCAGCTCACGGAGCGCGGGGGGGGAGACCCAGTACTTC. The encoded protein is CASSRSAGGETQYF.

The CDR3 nucleotides are TGTGCCAGCAGCCGCTTCTTAAACGTACCGGGGGACGAGCAGTACTTC. Its translation is CASSRFLNVPGDEQYF. The chain joins TRBV11-2 to TRBJ2-7; TRBD2 might be the D (6 bases). From germline, CDR1 is SGHAT and CDR2 FQNNGV. This CDR3 contains 16 residues. V lost 5 bases to trimming and J lost 5 bases, with 22 bases between them.

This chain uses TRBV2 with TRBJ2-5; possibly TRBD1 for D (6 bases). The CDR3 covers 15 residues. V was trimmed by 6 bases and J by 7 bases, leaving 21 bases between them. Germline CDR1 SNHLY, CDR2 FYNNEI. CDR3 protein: CASSPRQDPRGTQYF. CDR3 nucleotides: TGTGCCAGCAGCCCTCGACAGGACCCCCGGGGGACCCAGTACTTC.

The CDR3 region has the DNA TGTGCCATCAGTGGGCAGGGGATGAGGGAGACCCAGTACTTC. It yields the protein CAISGQGMRETQYF. The rearrangement links TRBV10-3 to TRBJ2-5; TRBD1 is a possible D gene (6 bases). The CDR3 is 14 amino acids. Trimming stripped 4 bases from V and 5 bases from J, with 14 bases between. CDR1 is ENHRY, CDR2 SYGVKD, per germline.

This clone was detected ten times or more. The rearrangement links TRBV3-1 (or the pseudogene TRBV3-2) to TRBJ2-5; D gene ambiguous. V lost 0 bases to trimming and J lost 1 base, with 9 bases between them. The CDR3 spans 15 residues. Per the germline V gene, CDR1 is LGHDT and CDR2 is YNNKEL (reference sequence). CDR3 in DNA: TGTGCCAGCAGCCAAGATCCGTTGGCCCAAGAGACCCAGTACTTC. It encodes CASSQDPLAQETQYF.

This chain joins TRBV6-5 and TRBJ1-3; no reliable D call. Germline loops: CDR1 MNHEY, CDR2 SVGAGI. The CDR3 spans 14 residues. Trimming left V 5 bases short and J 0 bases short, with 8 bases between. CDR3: CASSPTVSGNTIYF. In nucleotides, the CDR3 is TGTGCCAGCAGTCCGACTGTCTCTGGAAACACCATATATTTT.

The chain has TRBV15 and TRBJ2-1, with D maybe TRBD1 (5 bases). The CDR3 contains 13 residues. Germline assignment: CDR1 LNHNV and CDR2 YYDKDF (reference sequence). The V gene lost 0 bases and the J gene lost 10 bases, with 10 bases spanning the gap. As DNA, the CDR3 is TGTGCCACCAGCAGAGACAGGGCAGGCGAGCAGTTCTTC. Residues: CATSRDRAGEQFF.

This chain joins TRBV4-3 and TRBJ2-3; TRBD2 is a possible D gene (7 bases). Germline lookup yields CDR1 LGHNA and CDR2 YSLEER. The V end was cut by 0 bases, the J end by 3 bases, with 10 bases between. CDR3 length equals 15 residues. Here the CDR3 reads CASSQDRGGTDTQYF. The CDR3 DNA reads TGCGCCAGCAGCCAAGACAGGGGAGGGACAGATACGCAGTATTTT.

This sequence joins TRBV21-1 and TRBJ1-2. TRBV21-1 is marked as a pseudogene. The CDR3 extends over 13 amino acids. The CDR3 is CASGLREDYGYTF. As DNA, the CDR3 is TGTGCCAGCGGCCTCAGGGAGGACTATGGCTACACCTTC.

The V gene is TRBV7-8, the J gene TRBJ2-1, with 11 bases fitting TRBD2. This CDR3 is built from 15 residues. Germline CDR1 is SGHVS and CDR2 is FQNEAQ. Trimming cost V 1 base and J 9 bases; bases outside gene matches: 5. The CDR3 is CASSLVAGGWSEQFF. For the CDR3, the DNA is TGTGCCAGCAGCTTAGTAGCGGGGGGGTGGAGTGAGCAGTTCTTC.

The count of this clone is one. Here the CDR3 DNA reads TGTGCCAGCTCAGCGTTATCGGTAGAGGTGGCTGAGCAGTTCTTC. Protein: CASSALSVEVAEQFF. The genes are TRBV18 and TRBJ2-1; no firm D call. Trimming left V 5 bases short and J 9 bases short, with 20 bases between. Germline-derived CDR1 and CDR2 are KGHSH and LQKENI. The length of the CDR3 is 15 residues.